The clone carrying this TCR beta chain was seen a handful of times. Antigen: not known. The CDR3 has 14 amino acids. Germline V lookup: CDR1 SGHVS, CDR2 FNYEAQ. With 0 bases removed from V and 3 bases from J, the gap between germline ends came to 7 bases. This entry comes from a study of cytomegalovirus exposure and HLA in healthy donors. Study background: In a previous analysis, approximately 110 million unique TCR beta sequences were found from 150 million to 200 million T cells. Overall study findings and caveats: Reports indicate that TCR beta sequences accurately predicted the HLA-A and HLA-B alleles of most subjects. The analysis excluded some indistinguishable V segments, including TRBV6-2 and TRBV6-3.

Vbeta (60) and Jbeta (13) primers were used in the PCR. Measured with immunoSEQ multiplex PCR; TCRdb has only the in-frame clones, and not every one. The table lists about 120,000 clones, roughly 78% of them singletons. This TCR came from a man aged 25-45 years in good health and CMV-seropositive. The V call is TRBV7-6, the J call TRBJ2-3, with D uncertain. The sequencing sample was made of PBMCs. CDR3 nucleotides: TGTGCCAGCAGCTTAGCAGAACAGACAGATACGCAGTATTTT. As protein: CASSLAEQTDTQYF.